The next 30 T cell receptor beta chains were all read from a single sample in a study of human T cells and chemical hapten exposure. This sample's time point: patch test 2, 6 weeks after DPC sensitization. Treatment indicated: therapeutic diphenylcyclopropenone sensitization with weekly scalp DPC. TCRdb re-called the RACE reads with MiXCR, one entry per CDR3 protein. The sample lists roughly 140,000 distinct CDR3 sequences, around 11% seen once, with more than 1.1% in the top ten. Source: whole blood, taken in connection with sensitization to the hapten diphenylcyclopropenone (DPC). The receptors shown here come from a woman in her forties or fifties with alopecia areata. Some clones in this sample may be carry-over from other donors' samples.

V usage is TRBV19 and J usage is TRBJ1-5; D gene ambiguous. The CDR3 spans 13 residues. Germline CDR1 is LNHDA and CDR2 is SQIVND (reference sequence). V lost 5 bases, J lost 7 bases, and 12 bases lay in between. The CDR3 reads CASSSRQWQPQHF. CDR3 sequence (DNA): TGTGCCAGTAGTTCCCGCCAGTGGCAGCCCCAGCATTTT.

The CDR3 DNA sequence: TGTGCCAGCAGCGAGGGAGGAAGCAATGAGCAGTTCTTC. Protein sequence: CASSEGGSNEQFF. V usage is TRBV9 and J usage is TRBJ2-1; D is perhaps TRBD2 (6 bases). Germline V gives CDR1 SGDLS, CDR2 YYNGEE. Trimming cost V 3 bases and J 6 bases, with 10 bases left between them. This CDR3 region has 13 residues.

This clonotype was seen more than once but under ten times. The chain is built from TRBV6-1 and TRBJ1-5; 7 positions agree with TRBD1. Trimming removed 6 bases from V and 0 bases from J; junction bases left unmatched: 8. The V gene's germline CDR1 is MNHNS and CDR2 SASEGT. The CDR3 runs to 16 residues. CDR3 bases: TGTGCCAGCAGACCCGACAGGGACTATAGCAATCAGCCCCAGCATTTT. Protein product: CASRPDRDYSNQPQHF.

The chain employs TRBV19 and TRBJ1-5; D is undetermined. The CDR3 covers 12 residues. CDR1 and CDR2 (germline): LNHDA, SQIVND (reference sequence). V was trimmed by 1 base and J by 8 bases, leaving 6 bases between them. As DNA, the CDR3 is TGTGCCAGTAGTATAGGCAGAGAGCCCCAGCATTTT. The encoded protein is CASSIGREPQHF.

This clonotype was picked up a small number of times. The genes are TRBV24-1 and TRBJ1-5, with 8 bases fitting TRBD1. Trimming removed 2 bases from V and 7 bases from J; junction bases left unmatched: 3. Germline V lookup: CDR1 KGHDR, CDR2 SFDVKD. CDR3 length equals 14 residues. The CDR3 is CATSDSGGQQPQHF. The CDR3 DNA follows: TGTGCCACCAGTGATTCAGGGGGCCAGCAGCCCCAGCATTTT.

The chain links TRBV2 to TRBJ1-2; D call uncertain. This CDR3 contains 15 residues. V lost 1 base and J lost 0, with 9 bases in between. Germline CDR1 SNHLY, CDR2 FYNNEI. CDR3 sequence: CASSEEPVANYGYTF. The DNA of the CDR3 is TGTGCCAGCAGTGAAGAGCCGGTAGCTAACTATGGCTACACCTTC. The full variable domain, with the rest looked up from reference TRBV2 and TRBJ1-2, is EPEVTQTPSHQVTQMGQEVILRCVPISNHLYFYWYRQILGQKVEFLVSFYNNEISEKSEIFDDQFSVERPDGSNFTLKIRSTKLEDSAMYFCASSEEPVANYGYTFGSGTRLTVV.

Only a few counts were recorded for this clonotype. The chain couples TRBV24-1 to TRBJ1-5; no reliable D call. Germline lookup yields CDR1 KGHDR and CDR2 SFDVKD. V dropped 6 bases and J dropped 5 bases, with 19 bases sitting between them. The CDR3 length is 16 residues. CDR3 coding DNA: TGTGCCACCAGTTCGGGCGTTGGGCTTAGAGATCAGCCCCAGCATTTT. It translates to CATSSGVGLRDQPQHF.

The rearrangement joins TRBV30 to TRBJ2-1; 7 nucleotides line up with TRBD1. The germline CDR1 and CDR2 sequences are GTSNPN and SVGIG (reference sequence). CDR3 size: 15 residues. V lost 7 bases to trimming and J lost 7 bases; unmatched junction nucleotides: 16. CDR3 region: CASSPHTTRGNEQFF. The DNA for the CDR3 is TGTGCCTCCTCCCCCCACACTACCAGGGGGAATGAGCAGTTCTTC. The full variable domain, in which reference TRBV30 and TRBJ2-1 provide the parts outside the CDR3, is SQTIHQWPATLVQPVGSPLSLECTVEGTSNPNLYWYRQAAGRGLQLLFYSVGIGQISSEVPQNLSASRPQDRQFILSSKKLLLSDSGFYLCASSPHTTRGNEQFFGPGTRLTVL.

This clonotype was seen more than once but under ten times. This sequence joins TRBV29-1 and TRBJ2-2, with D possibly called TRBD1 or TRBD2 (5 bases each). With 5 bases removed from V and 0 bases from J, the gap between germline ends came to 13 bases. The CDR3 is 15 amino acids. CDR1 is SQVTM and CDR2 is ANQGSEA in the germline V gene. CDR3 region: CSVRIGAANTGELFF. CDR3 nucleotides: TGCAGCGTTAGGATCGGGGCCGCGAACACCGGGGAGCTGTTTTTT.

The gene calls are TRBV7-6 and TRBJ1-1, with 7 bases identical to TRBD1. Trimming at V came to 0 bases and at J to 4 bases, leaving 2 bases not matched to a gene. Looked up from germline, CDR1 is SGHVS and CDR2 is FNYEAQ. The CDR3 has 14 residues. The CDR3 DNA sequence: TGTGCCAGCAGCTTAGCGGACAGGTTCACTGAAGCTTTCTTT. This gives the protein CASSLADRFTEAFF. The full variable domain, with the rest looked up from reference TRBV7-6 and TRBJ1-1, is GAGVSQSPRYKVTKRGQDVALRCDPISGHVSLYWYRQALGQGPEFLTYFNYEAQQDKSGLPNDRFSAERPEGSISTLTIQRTEQRDSAMYRCASSLADRFTEAFFGQGTRLTVV.

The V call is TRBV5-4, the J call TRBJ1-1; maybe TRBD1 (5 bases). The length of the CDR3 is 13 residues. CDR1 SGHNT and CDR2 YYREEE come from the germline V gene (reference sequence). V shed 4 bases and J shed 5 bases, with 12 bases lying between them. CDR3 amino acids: CASSGDRRTEAFF. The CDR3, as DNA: TGTGCCAGCAGCGGGGACCGCAGGACTGAAGCTTTCTTT.

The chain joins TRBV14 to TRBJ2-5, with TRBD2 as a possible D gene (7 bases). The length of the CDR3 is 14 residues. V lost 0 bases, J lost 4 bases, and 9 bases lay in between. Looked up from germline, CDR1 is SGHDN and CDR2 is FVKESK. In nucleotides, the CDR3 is TGTGCCAGCAGCCAAGATAGGGGGGGAGAGACCCAGTACTTC. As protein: CASSQDRGGETQYF. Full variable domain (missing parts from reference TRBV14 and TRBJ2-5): EAGVTQFPSHSVIEKGQTVTLRCDPISGHDNLYWYRRVMGKEIKFLLHFVKESKQDESGMPNNRFLAERTGGTYSTLKVQPAELEDSGVYFCASSQDRGGETQYFGPGTRLLVL.

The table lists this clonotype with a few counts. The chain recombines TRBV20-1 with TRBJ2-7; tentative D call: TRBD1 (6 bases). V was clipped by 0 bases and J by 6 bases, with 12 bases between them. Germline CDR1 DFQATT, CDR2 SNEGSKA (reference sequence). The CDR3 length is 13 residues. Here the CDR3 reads CSARDRGLVEQYF. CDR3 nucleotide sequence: TGCAGTGCTAGAGACAGGGGTTTAGTCGAGCAGTACTTC.

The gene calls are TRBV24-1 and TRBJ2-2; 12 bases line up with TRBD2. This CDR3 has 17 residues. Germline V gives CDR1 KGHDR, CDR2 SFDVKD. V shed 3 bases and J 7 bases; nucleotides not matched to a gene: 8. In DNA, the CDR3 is TGTGCCACCAGTGATCCTATCGGACTAGCGGGGCTCGGGGAGCTGTTTTTT. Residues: CATSDPIGLAGLGELFF.

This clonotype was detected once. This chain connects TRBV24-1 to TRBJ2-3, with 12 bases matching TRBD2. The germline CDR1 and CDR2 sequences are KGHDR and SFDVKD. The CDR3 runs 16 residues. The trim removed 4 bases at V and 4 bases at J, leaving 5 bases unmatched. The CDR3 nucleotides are TGTGCCACCAGTGACCCCCTAGCGGGAGGGCCAGATACGCAGTATTTT. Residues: CATSDPLAGGPDTQYF.

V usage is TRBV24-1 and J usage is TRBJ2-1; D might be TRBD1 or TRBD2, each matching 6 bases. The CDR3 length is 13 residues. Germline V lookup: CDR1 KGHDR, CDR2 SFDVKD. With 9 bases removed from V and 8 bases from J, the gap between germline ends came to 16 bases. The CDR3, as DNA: TGTGCCACCGTAGAACTGGAGGGGGATGAGCAGTTCTTC. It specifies CATVELEGDEQFF.

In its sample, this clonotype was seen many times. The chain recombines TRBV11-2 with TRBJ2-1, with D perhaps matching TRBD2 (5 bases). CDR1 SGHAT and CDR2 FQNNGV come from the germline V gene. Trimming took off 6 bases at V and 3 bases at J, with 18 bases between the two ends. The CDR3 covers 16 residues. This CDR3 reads CASSYRGLGYYNEQFF. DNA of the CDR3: TGTGCCAGCAGTTACCGGGGTTTAGGGTACTACAATGAGCAGTTCTTC.

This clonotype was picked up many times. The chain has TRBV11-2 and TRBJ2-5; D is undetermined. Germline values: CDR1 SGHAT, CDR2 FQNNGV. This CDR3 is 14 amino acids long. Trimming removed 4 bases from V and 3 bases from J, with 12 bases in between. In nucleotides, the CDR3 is TGTGCCAGCAGCTCCGGCGTCTTTAAAGAGACCCAGTACTTC. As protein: CASSSGVFKETQYF.

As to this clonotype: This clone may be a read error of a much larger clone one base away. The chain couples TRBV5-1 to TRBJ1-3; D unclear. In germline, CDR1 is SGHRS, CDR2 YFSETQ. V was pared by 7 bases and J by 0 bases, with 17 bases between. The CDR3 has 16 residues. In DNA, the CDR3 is TGCGCCAGCCAATACGGACCGCTCAGCTCTGGAAACACCATATATTTT. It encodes CASQYGPLSSGNTIYF.

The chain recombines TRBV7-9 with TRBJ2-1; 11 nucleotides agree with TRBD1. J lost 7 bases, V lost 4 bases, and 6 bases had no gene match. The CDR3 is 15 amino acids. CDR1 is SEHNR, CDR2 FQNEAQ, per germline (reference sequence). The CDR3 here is CASSSPGQGGNEQFF. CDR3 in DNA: TGTGCCAGCAGCTCTCCGGGACAGGGGGGAAATGAGCAGTTCTTC.

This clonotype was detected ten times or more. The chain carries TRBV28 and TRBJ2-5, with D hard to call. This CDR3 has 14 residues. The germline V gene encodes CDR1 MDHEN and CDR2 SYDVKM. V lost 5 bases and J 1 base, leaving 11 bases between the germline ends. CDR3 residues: CASSLTPLQETQYF. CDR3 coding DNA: TGTGCCAGCAGTCTCACACCCCTCCAAGAGACCCAGTACTTC.

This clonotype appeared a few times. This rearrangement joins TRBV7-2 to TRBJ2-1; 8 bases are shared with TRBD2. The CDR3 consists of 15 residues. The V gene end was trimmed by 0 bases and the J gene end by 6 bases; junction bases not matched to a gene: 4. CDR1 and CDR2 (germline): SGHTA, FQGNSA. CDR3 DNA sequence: TGTGCCAGCAGCTTAGCGGCTAGCGGGCCCAATGAGCAGTTCTTC. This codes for CASSLAASGPNEQFF.

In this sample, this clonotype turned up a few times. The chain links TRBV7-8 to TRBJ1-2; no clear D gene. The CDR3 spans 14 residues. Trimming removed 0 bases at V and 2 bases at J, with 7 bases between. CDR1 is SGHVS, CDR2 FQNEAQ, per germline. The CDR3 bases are TGTGCCAGCAGCTTAGCCCATAGAAACTATGGCTACACCTTC. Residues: CASSLAHRNYGYTF.

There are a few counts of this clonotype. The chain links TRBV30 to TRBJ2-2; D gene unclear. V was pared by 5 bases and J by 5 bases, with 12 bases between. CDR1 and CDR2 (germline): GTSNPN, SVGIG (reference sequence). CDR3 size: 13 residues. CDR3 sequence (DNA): TGTGCCTGGGACCCTGACGGGACCGGGGAGCTGTTTTTT. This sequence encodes CAWDPDGTGELFF. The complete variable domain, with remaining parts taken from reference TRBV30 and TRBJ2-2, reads SQTIHQWPATLVQPVGSPLSLECTVEGTSNPNLYWYRQAAGRGLQLLFYSVGIGQISSEVPQNLSASRPQDRQFILSSKKLLLSDSGFYLCAWDPDGTGELFFGEGSRLTVL.

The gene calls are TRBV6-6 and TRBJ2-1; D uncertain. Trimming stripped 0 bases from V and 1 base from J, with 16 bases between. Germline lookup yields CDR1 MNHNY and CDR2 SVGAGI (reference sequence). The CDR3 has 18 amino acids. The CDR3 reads CASSYSSHGSRSYNEQFF. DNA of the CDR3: TGTGCCAGCAGTTACTCCTCACACGGTTCTAGGTCCTACAATGAGCAGTTCTTC.

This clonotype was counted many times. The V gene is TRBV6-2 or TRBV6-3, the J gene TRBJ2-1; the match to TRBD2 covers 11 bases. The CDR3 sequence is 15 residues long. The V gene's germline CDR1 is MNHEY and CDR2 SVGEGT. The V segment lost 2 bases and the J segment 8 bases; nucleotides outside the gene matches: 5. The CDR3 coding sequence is TGTGCCAGCAGTTACACCGGACTAGCGGGCGATGAGCAGTTCTTC. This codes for CASSYTGLAGDEQFF.

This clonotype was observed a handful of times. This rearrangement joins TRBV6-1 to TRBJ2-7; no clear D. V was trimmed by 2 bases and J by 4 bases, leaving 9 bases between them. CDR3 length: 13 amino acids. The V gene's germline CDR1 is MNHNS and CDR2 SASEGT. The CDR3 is CASSELGWYEQYF. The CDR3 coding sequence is TGTGCCAGCAGTGAACTGGGTTGGTACGAGCAGTACTTC.

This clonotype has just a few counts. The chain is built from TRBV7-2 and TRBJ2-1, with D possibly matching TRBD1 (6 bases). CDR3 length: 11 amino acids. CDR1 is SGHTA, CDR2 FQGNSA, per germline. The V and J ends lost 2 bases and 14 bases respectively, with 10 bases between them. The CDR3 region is CASSLYKGEFF. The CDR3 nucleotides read TGTGCCAGCAGCTTATACAAGGGGGAGTTCTTC.

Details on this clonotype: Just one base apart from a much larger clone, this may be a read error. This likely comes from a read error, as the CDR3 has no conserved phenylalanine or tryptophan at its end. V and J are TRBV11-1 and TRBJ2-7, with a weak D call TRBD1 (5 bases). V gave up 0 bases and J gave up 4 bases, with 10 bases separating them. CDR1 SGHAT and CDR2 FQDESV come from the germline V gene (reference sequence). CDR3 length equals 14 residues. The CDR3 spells CASSLAGQGYEQYL. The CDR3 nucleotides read TGTGCCAGCAGCTTAGCAGGGCAGGGTTACGAGCAGTACCTC.

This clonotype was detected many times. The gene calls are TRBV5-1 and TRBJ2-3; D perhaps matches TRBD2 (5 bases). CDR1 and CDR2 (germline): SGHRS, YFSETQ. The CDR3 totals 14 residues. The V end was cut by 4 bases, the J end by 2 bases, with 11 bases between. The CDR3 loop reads CASSPRDLTDTQYF. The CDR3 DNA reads TGCGCCAGCAGCCCCCGGGATCTCACAGATACGCAGTATTTT.